This T cell receptor (beta chain) was observed in a study of T-cell memory formation after mild COVID-19. A single record per CDR3 protein comes from TCRdb applying MiXCR to the 5' RACE reads. The data hold 300,000 to 400,000 distinct CDR3 sequences, with approximately 15% observed a single time. Study outcomes and limitations: Later expanders leaned CD4+, whereas clones that contracted between day 15 and 85 were balanced CD4/CD8. CD4+ contracting clones lay mainly in CM and EM, CD8+ ones in EMRA.

A word on this clonotype: The antigen remains unidentified.

With V trimmed by 5 bases and J by 5 bases, 5 bases remained unmatched. Germline CDR1 and CDR2: SGHTA and FQGNSA. This CDR3 has 14 amino acids. The specimen was PBMCs or a T cell subset sorted from them (not recorded which). This receptor was obtained from a man between 18 and 29 years old who had mild COVID-19 (a few samples of this study predate the infection). Cell type and time point are not known. The V call is TRBV7-2, the J call TRBJ2-5, with 10 nucleotides matching TRBD2. CDR3 sequence (DNA): TGTGCCAGCAGCCGTTCGACTAGCGGGGAGACCCAGTACTTC. Its protein is CASSRSTSGETQYF.